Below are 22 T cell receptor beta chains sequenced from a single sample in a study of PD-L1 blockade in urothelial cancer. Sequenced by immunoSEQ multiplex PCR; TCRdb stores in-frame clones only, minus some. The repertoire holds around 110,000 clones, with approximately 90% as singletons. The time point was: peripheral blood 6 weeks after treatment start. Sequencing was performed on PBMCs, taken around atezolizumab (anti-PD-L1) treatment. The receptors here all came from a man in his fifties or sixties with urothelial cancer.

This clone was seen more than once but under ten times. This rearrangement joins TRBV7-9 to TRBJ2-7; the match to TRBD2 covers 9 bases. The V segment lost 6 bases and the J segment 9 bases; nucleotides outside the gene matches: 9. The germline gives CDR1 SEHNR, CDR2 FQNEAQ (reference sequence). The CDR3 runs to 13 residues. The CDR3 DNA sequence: TGTGCCAGCAGTGACGGATCTAGCGGGACGCAGTACTTC. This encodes CASSDGSSGTQYF.

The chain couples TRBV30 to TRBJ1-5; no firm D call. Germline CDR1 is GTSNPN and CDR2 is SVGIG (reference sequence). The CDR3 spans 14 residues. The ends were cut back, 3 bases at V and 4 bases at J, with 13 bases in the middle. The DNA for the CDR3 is TGTGCCTGGAGCTCACAGACTACTAATCAGCCCCAGCATTTT. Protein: CAWSSQTTNQPQHF.

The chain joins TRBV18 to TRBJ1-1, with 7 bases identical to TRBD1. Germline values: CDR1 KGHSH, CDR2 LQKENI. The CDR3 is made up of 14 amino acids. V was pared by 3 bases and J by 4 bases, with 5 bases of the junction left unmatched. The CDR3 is CASSPYRGSTEAFF. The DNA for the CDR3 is TGTGCCAGCTCACCTTACAGGGGTAGCACTGAAGCTTTCTTT.

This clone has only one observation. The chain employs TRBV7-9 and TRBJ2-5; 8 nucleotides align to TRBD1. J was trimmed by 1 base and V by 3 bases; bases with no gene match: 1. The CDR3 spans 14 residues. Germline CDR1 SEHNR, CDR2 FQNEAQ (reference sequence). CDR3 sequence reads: CASSFDRGQETQYF. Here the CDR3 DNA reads TGTGCCAGCAGCTTTGACAGGGGCCAAGAGACCCAGTACTTC.

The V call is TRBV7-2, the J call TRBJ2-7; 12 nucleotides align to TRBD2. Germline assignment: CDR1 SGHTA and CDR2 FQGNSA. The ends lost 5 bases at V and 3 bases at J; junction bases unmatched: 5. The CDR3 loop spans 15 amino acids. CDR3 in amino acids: CASSQGLAGYYEQYF. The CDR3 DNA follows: TGTGCCAGCAGCCAAGGACTAGCGGGGTACTACGAGCAGTACTTC.

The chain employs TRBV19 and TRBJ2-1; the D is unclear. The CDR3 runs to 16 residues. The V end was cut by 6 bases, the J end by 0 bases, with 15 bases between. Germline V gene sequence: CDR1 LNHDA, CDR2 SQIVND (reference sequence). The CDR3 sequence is CASRPGHMSSYNEQFF. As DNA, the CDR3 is TGTGCCAGTAGACCTGGGCACATGAGCTCCTACAATGAGCAGTTCTTC.

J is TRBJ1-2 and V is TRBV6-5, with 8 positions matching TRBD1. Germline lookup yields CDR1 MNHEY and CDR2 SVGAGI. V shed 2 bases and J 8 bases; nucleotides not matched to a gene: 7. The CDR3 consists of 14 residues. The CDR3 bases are TGTGCCAGCAGTTACGGCAGGGGGCCGGGAGGCTACACCTTC. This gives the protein CASSYGRGPGGYTF.

The CDR3 sequence is CAWRTLKGTEAFF. In DNA, the CDR3 is TGTGCCTGGAGGACTTTGAAGGGGACTGAAGCTTTCTTT. The gene calls are TRBV30 and TRBJ1-1; D possibly corresponds to TRBD1 (5 bases). Deletions cut 3 bases from V and 5 bases from J, with 13 bases between. Germline CDR1 reads GTSNPN; CDR2 reads SVGIG (reference sequence). The CDR3 covers 13 residues.

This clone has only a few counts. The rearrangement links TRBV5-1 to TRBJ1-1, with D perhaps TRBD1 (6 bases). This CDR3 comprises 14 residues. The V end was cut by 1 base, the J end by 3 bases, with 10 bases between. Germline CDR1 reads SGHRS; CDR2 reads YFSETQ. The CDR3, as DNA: TGCGCCAGCAGCTTGACAGGGACGGACACTGAAGCTTTCTTT. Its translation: CASSLTGTDTEAFF.

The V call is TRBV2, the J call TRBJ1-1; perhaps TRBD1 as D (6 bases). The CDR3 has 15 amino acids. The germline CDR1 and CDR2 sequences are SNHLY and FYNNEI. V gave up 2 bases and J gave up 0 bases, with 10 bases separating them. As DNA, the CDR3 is TGTGCCAGCAGTGAACAGGGGACGATGAACACTGAAGCTTTCTTT. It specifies CASSEQGTMNTEAFF.

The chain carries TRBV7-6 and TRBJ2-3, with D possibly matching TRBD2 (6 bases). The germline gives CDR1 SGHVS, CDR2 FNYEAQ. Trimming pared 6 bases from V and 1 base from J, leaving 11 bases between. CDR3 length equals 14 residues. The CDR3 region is CASSSGGRTDTQYF. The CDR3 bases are TGTGCCAGCAGTTCCGGAGGGCGCACAGATACGCAGTATTTT.

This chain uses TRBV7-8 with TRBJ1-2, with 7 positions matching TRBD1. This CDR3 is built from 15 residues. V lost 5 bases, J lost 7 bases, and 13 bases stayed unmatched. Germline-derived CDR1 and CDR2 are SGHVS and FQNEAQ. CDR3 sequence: CASSHALETGSGYTF. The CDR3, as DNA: TGTGCCAGCAGCCACGCACTTGAGACAGGGAGTGGCTACACCTTC.

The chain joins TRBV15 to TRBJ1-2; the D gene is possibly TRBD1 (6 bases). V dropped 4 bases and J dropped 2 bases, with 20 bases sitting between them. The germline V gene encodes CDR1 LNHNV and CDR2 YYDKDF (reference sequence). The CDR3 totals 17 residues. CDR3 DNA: TGTGCCACCAGCAATTTTGTCACCGGACAGACAAACTATGGCTACACCTTC. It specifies CATSNFVTGQTNYGYTF.

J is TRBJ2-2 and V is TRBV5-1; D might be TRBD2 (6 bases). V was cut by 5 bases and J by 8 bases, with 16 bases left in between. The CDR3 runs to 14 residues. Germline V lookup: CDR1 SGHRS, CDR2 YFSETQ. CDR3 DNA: TGCGCCAGCAGACGGGACTCCGTGGCGGGGGAGCTGTTTTTT. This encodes CASRRDSVAGELFF.

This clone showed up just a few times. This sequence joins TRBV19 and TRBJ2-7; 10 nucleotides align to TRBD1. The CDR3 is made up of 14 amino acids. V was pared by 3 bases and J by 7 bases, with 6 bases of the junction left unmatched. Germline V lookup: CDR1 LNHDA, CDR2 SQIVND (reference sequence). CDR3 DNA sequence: TGTGCCAGTAGTATCGGGACAGGGGTGTCTGAGCAGTACTTC. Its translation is CASSIGTGVSEQYF.

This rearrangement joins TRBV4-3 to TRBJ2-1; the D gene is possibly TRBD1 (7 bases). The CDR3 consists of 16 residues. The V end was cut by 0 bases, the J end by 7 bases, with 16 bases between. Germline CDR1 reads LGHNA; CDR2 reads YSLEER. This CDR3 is CASSQEIGGGRNEQFF. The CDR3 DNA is TGCGCCAGCAGCCAAGAAATAGGAGGGGGCCGAAATGAGCAGTTCTTC.

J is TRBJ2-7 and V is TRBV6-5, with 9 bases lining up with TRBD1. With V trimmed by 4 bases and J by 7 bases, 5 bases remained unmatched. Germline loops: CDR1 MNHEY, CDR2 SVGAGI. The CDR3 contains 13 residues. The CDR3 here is CASSWGTGSEQYF. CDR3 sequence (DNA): TGTGCCAGCAGTTGGGGGACAGGGAGTGAGCAGTACTTC.

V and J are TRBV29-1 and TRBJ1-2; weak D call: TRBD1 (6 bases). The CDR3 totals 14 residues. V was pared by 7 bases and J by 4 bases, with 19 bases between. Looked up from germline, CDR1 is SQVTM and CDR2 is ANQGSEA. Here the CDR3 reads CSASRDTQPYGYTF. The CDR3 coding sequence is TGCAGCGCATCACGGGACACCCAACCCTATGGCTACACCTTC.

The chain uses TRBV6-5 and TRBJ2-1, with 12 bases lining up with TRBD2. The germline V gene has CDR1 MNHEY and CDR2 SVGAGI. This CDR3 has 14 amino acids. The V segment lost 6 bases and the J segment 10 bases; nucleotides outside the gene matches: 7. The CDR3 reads CASRLAGGPEEQFF. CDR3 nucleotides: TGTGCCAGCAGGCTAGCGGGGGGGCCGGAAGAGCAGTTCTTC.

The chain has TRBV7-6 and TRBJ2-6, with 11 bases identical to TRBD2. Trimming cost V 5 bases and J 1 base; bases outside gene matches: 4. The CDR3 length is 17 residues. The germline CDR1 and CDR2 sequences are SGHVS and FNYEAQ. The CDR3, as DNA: TGTGCCAGCAGCGCCGGACTAGCGGGTTCTGGGGCCAACGTCCTGACTTTC. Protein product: CASSAGLAGSGANVLTF.

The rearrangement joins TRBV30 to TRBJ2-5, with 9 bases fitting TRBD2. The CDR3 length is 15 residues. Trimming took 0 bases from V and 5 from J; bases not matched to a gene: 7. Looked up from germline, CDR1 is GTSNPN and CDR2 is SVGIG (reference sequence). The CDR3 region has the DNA TGTGCCTGGAGTGTAGGCGGGGGGGCCTGGGAGACCCAGTACTTC. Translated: CAWSVGGGAWETQYF.

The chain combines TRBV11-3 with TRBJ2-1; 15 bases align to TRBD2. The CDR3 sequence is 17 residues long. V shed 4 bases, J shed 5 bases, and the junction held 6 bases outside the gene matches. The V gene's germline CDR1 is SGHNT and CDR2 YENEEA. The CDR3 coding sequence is TGTGCCAGCAGCTCCGGGACTAGCGGGAGGCTGGACAATGAGCAGTTCTTC. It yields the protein CASSSGTSGRLDNEQFF.